This T cell receptor beta chain is from a study of blood T cell repertoires in COVID-19. Study summary: The samples span acute and convalescent COVID-19 from the United States, Italy and Spain.

Repertoires were generated with immunoSEQ multiplex PCR, while TCRdb's copy carries only in-frame clones and drops some. The profile shows around 140,000 clones, around 80% of them singletons. The CDR3 sequence is 15 residues long. V lost 4 bases and J 2 bases, leaving 12 bases between the germline ends. Germline lookup yields CDR1 MNHEY and CDR2 SVGAGI. The receptor was isolated from a man aged 50-59 years with acute or convalescent COVID-19. This chain links TRBV6-5 with TRBJ1-5; no firm D call. Material for sequencing was peripheral blood. The CDR3 coding sequence is TGTGCCAGCAGTTTTGTTAACAGAGGCAATCAGCCCCAGCATTTT. Protein product: CASSFVNRGNQPQHF.